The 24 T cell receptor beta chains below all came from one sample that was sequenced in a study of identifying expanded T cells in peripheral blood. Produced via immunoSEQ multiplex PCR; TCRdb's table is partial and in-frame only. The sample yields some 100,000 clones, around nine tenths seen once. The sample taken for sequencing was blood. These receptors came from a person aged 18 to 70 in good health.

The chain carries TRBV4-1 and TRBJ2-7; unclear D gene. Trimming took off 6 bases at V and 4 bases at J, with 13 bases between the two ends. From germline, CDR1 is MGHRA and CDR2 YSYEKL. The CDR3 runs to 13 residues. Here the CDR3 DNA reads TGCGCCAGCAGTCCGGCGCCGGAATACGAGCAGTACTTC. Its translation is CASSPAPEYEQYF.

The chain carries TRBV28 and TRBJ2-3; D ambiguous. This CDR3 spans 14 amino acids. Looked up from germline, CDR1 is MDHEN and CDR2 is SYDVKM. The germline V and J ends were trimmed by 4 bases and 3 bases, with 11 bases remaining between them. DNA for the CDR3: TGTGCCAGCAGTTGGGCTCAGAAAACAGATACGCAGTATTTT. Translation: CASSWAQKTDTQYF.

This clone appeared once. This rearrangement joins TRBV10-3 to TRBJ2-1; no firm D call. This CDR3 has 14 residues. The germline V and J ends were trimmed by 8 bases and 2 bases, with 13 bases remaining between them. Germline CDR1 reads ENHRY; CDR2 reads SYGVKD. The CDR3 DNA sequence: TGTGCCATCTCGCCAGGTTTAGCCTACAATGAGCAGTTCTTC. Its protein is CAISPGLAYNEQFF.

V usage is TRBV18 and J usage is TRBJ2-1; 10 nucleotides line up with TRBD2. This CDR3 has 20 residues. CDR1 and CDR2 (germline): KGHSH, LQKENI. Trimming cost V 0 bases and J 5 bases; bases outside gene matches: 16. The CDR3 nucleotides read TGTGCCAGCTCACCACCCTCGGGATACCCCGGGAGCGGGGGGGACAATGAGCAGTTCTTC. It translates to CASSPPSGYPGSGGDNEQFF.

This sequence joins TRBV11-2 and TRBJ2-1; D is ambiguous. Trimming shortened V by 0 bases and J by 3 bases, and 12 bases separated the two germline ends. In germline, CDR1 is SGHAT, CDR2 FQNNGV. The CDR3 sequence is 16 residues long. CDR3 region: CASSLDRLGNYNEQFF. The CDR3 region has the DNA TGTGCCAGCAGCTTAGATCGGTTAGGGAACTACAATGAGCAGTTCTTC.

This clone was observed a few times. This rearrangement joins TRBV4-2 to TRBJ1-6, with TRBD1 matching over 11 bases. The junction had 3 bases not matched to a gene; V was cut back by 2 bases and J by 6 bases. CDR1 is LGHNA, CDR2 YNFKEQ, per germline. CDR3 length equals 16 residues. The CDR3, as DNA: TGTGCCAGCAGCCAATATGGGACAGGGGGTAATTCACCCCTCCACTTT. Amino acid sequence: CASSQYGTGGNSPLHF.

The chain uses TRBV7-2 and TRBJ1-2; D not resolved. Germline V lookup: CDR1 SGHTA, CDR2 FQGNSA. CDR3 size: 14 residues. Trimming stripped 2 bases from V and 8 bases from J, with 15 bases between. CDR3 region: CASSLFGEVPGYTF. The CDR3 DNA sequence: TGTGCCAGCAGCTTATTCGGGGAGGTCCCAGGCTACACCTTC.

This CDR3 is CASSEEAGELFF. CDR3 DNA sequence: TGTGCCAGCAGTGAGGAAGCCGGGGAGCTGTTTTTT. V usage is TRBV2 and J usage is TRBJ2-2, with D unresolved. Germline V gene lookup returns CDR1 SNHLY and CDR2 FYNNEI. The CDR3 consists of 12 residues. Trimming took off 3 bases at V and 6 bases at J, with 5 bases between the two ends.

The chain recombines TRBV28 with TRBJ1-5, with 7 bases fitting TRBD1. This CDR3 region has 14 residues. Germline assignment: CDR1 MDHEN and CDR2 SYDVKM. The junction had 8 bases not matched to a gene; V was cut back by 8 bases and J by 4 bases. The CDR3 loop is CASLTGQQNQPQHF. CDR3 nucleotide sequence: TGTGCCAGCCTTACGGGACAGCAGAATCAGCCCCAGCATTTT. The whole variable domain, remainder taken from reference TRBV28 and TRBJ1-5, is DVKVTQSSRYLVKRTGEKVFLECVQDMDHENMFWYRQDPGLGLRLIYFSYDVKMKEKGDIPEGYSVSREKKERFSLILESASTNQTSMYLCASLTGQQNQPQHFGDGTRLSIL.

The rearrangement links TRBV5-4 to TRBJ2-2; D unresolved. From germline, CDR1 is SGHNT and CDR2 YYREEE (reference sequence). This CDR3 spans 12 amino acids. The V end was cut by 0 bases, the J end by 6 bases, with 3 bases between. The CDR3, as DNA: TGTGCCAGCAGCTTGGAGGCCGGGGAGCTGTTTTTT. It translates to CASSLEAGELFF.

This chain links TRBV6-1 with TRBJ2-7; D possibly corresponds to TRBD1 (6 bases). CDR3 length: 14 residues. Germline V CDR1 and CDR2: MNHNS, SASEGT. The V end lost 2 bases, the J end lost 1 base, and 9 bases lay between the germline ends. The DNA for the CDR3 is TGTGCCAGCAGTGAACAGGACAGATCCTACGAGCAGTACTTC. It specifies CASSEQDRSYEQYF.

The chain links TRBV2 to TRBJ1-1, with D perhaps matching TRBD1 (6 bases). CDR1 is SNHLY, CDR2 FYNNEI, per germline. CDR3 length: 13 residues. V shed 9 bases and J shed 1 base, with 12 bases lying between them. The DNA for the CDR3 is TGTGCCAGTTCTTGGGGGCGGAACACTGAAGCTTTCTTT. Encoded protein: CASSWGRNTEAFF.

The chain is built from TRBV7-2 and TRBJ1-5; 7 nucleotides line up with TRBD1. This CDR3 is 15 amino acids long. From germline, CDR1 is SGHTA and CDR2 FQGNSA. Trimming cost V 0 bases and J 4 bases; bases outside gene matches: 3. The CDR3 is CASSLAGQTNQPQHF. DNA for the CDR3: TGTGCCAGCAGCTTAGCGGGACAGACAAATCAGCCCCAGCATTTT.

The CDR3 coding sequence is TGTGCCACTAAGCCTCTAGCGGGGGGAACCTACAATGAGCAGTTCTTC. This sequence encodes CATKPLAGGTYNEQFF. V and J are TRBV19 and TRBJ2-1, with TRBD2 matching 11 bases. In germline, CDR1 is LNHDA, CDR2 SQIVND (reference sequence). J lost 2 bases, V lost 10 bases, and 10 bases had no gene match. The CDR3 extends over 16 amino acids.

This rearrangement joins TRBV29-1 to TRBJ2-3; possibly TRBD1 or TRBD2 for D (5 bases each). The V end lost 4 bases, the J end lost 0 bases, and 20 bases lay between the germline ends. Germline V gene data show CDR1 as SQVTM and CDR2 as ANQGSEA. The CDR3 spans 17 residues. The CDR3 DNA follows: TGCAGCGTTGGTGGGGGTAGAACAGGTTTGAGCACAGATACGCAGTATTTT. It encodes CSVGGGRTGLSTDTQYF.

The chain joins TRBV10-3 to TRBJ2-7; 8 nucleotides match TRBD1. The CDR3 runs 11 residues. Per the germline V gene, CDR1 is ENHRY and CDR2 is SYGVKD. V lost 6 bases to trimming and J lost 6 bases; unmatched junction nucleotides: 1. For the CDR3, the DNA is TGTGCCATCAGACAGGGGGGCGAGCAGTACTTC. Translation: CAIRQGGEQYF.

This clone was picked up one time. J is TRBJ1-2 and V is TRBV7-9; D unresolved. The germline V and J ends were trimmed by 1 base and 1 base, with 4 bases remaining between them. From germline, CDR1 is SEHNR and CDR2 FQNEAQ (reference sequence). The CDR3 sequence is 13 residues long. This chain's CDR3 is CASSLVGNYGYTF. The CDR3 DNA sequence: TGTGCCAGCAGCTTAGTTGGTAACTATGGCTACACCTTC.

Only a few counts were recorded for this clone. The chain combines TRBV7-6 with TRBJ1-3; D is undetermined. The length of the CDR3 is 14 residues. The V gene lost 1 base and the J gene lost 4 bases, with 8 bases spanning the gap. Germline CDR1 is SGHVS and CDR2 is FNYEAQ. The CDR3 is CASSLGQRGNTIYF. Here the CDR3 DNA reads TGTGCCAGCAGCTTAGGCCAACGCGGAAACACCATATATTTT. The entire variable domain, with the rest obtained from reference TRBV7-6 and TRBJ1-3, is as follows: GAGVSQSPRYKVTKRGQDVALRCDPISGHVSLYWYRQALGQGPEFLTYFNYEAQQDKSGLPNDRFSAERPEGSISTLTIQRTEQRDSAMYRCASSLGQRGNTIYFGEGSWLTVV.

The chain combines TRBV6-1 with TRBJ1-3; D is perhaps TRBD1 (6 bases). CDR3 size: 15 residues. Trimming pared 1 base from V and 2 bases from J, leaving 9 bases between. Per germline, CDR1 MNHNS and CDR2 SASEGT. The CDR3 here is CASSEVGGPGNTIYF. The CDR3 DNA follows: TGTGCCAGCAGTGAAGTTGGGGGCCCTGGAAACACCATATATTTT.

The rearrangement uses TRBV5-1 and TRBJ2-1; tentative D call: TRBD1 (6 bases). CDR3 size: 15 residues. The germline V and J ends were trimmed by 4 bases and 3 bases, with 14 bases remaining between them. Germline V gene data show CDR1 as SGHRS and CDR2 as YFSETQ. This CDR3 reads CASSRGSSLYNEQFF. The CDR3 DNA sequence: TGCGCCAGCAGCAGGGGGAGCTCTCTCTACAATGAGCAGTTCTTC.

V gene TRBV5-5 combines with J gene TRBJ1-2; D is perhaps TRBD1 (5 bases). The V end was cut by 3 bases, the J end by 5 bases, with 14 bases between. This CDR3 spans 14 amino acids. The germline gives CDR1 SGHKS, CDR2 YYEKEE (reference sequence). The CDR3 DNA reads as TGTGCCAGCAGCTCCCAGGGTCTTAATTATGGCTACACCTTC. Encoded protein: CASSSQGLNYGYTF.

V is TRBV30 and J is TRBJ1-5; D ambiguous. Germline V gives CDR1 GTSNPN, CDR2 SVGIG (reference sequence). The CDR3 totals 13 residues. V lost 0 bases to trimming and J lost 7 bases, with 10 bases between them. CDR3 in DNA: TGTGCCTGGAGTGTAGGGAGGGTCCAGCCCCAGCATTTT. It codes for CAWSVGRVQPQHF. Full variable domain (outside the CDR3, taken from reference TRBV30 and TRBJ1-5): SQTIHQWPATLVQPVGSPLSLECTVEGTSNPNLYWYRQAAGRGLQLLFYSVGIGQISSEVPQNLSASRPQDRQFILSSKKLLLSDSGFYLCAWSVGRVQPQHFGDGTRLSIL.

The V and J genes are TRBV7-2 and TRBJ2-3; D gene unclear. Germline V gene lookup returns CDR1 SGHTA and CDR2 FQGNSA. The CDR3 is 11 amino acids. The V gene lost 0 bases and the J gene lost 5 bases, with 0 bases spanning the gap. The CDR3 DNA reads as TGTGCCAGCAGCTTAGCAGATACGCAGTATTTT. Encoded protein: CASSLADTQYF.

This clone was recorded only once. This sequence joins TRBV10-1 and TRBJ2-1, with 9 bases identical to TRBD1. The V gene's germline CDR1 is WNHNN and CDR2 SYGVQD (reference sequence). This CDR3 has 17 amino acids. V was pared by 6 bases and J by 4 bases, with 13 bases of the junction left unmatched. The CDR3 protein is CASSSPGQGSGYNEQFF. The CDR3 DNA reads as TGCGCCAGCAGCTCCCCGGGACAGGGTTCCGGATACAATGAGCAGTTCTTC.